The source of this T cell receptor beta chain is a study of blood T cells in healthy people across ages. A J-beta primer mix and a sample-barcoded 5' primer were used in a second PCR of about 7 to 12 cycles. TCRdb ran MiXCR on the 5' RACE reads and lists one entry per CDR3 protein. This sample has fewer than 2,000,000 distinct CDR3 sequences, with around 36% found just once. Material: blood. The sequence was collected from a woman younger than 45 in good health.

Here the CDR3 DNA reads TGCAGTGCTAGAGGACAGCCCCCCTCCTACGAGCAGTACTTC. The encoded protein is CSARGQPPSYEQYF. This sequence joins TRBV20-1 and TRBJ2-7, with D perhaps matching TRBD1 (5 bases). The CDR3 has 14 residues. Trimming took 1 base from V and 0 from J, leaving 10 bases between them. From germline, CDR1 is DFQATT and CDR2 SNEGSKA (reference sequence).